What follows are 5 T cell receptor beta chains derived from one specimen sequenced in a study of blood T cell repertoires in COVID-19. Produced via immunoSEQ multiplex PCR; TCRdb's table is partial and in-frame only. The sample holds a few hundred thousand clones; about 90% are singletons and the top ten take under 6.5%. Sequencing was carried out using PBMCs or T cells enriched from blood (not recorded which). These receptors were collected from a woman in her twenties or thirties who had recovered from COVID-19.

The V call is TRBV7-9, the J call TRBJ2-1; 8 nucleotides agree with TRBD1. This CDR3 contains 13 residues. J gave up 0 bases and V 9 bases, and 1 base lay outside the gene matches. The germline CDR1 and CDR2 sequences are SEHNR and FQNEAQ (reference sequence). CDR3 nucleotides: TGTGCCAGAGGGACAGGCTCCTACAATGAGCAGTTCTTC. Translated: CARGTGSYNEQFF.

The chain employs TRBV12-3 or TRBV12-4 and TRBJ2-2; perhaps TRBD1 as D (5 bases). There are 11 residues in the CDR3. Trimming took off 5 bases at V and 9 bases at J, with 7 bases between the two ends. The CDR3 is CASSDSWELFF. CDR3 in DNA: TGTGCCAGCAGTGACAGCTGGGAGCTGTTTTTT.

This sequence joins TRBV5-4 and TRBJ1-4, with 9 bases lining up with TRBD1. CDR1 is SGHNT, CDR2 YYREEE, per germline (reference sequence). The V segment lost 4 bases and the J segment 8 bases; nucleotides outside the gene matches: 15. The CDR3 length is 17 residues. The CDR3 sequence is CASSRARTGGVGEKLFF. The CDR3 DNA reads as TGTGCCAGCAGCCGCGCACGAACAGGGGGCGTTGGCGAAAAACTGTTTTTT.

This clone has only one observation. The chain links TRBV5-4 to TRBJ2-2; perhaps TRBD2 as D (6 bases). V dropped 2 bases and J dropped 6 bases, with 17 bases sitting between them. The V gene's germline CDR1 is SGHNT and CDR2 YYREEE (reference sequence). There are 16 residues in the CDR3. For the CDR3, the DNA is TGTGCCAGCAGCTTTTACCAGATAGGAGGGCCCGGGGAGCTGTTTTTT. Its protein is CASSFYQIGGPGELFF. Using reference TRBV5-4 and TRBJ2-2 for the parts outside the CDR3, the full variable domain is ETGVTQSPTHLIKTRGQQVTLRCSSQSGHNTVSWYQQALGQGPQFIFQYYREEENGRGNFPPRFSGLQFPNYSSELNVNALELDDSALYLCASSFYQIGGPGELFFGEGSRLTVL.

The V gene is TRBV10-3, the J gene TRBJ1-2; D remains ambiguous. Trimming stripped 4 bases from V and 0 bases from J, with 9 bases between. This CDR3 has 14 amino acids. CDR1 is ENHRY, CDR2 SYGVKD, per germline. The CDR3 DNA reads TGTGCCATCAGTGGCACCGAGACTAACTATGGCTACACCTTC. Its protein product is CAISGTETNYGYTF.